Presented here are 32 T cell receptor beta chains from one specimen sequenced in a study of beta chain features in type 1 diabetes. Study results and limitations: Across all four CD4+ subsets, people with type 1 diabetes showed modestly shorter TCRB CDR3s.

These receptors' antigens are unknown. As every portion of the isolated RNA was reverse transcribed, the sequencing read expressed TCRB transcripts. Clones were sequenced by immunoSEQ multiplex PCR, and TCRdb holds only the in-frame ones, with some missing. The sample lists 240,000 or so clones; about 15% were seen once. Material: naive CD4+ T cells from blood. All receptors come from a man aged 25-45 years with type 1 diabetes.

This chain joins TRBV11-2 and TRBJ1-6; D is perhaps TRBD1 (6 bases). The CDR3 covers 16 residues. Per the germline V gene, CDR1 is SGHAT and CDR2 is FQNNGV. V was pared by 2 bases and J by 5 bases, with 13 bases between. CDR3 DNA: TGTGCCAGCAGCTTATCGTTTCCAGGGGATAATTCACCCCTCCACTTT. Protein product: CASSLSFPGDNSPLHF.

V gene TRBV15 combines with J gene TRBJ1-1; 7 bases map to TRBD1. Germline CDR1 LNHNV, CDR2 YYDKDF (reference sequence). V lost 1 base, J lost 4 bases, and 3 bases stayed unmatched. The CDR3 loop spans 14 amino acids. The CDR3 bases are TGTGCCACCAGCAGAGTGGAGGGGGCCACTGAAGCTTTCTTT. Encoded protein: CATSRVEGATEAFF.

This clone came up a few times. The V and J genes are TRBV5-4 and TRBJ1-6, with D maybe TRBD1 (6 bases). The CDR3 loop spans 14 amino acids. Per the germline V gene, CDR1 is SGHNT and CDR2 is YYREEE (reference sequence). V gave up 0 bases and J gave up 10 bases, with 11 bases separating them. The CDR3 here is CASSLGGGESPLHF. DNA of the CDR3: TGTGCCAGCAGCTTGGGGGGGGGCGAATCACCCCTCCACTTT. Full variable domain (missing parts from reference TRBV5-4 and TRBJ1-6): ETGVTQSPTHLIKTRGQQVTLRCSSQSGHNTVSWYQQALGQGPQFIFQYYREEENGRGNFPPRFSGLQFPNYSSELNVNALELDDSALYLCASSLGGGESPLHFGNGTRLTVT.

This clone was counted a few times. The chain is built from TRBV5-4 and TRBJ2-5; D not certain. Between the trimmed V and J ends, which lost 0 bases and 1 base, there was a span of 7 bases. CDR1 is SGHNT, CDR2 YYREEE, per germline (reference sequence). There are 14 residues in the CDR3. The DNA of the CDR3 is TGTGCCAGCAGCTTGGGAGGCAGCCAAGAGACCCAGTACTTC. This gives the protein CASSLGGSQETQYF. Full variable domain (missing parts from reference TRBV5-4 and TRBJ2-5): ETGVTQSPTHLIKTRGQQVTLRCSSQSGHNTVSWYQQALGQGPQFIFQYYREEENGRGNFPPRFSGLQFPNYSSELNVNALELDDSALYLCASSLGGSQETQYFGPGTRLLVL.

The chain carries TRBV2 and TRBJ2-7, with 15 bases identical to TRBD2. CDR1 SNHLY and CDR2 FYNNEI come from the germline V gene. CDR3 length: 18 amino acids. J was trimmed by 3 bases and V by 7 bases; bases with no gene match: 13. The CDR3 loop reads CASTPLGTSGRPGYEQYF. The CDR3 region has the DNA TGTGCCAGCACCCCATTGGGGACTAGCGGGAGGCCAGGCTACGAGCAGTACTTC.

V usage is TRBV5-1 and J usage is TRBJ2-1; D is possibly TRBD2 (5 bases). CDR1 is SGHRS, CDR2 YFSETQ, per germline. CDR3 length: 12 residues. V lost 4 bases and J lost 9, with 11 bases in between. DNA of the CDR3: TGCGCCAGCAGCGAACCCCGGGGTGAGCAGTTCTTC. Translating it yields CASSEPRGEQFF.

The chain carries TRBV6-5 and TRBJ2-7; tentatively, D is TRBD1 (6 bases). Trimming left V 8 bases short and J 2 bases short, with 19 bases between. The CDR3 totals 15 residues. The germline V gene encodes CDR1 MNHEY and CDR2 SVGAGI. CDR3 loop: CASVRSTGTTYEQYF. Written as DNA, the CDR3 is TGTGCCAGCGTGAGGTCTACCGGGACAACCTACGAGCAGTACTTC.

The chain has TRBV6-5 and TRBJ1-1; a weak D match, TRBD1 (6 bases). Deletions cut 6 bases from V and 0 bases from J, with 11 bases between. The CDR3 has 14 amino acids. CDR1 is MNHEY, CDR2 SVGAGI, per germline. CDR3 sequence (DNA): TGTGCCAGCAGGAAGGACAGTTTGAACACTGAAGCTTTCTTT. Its protein is CASRKDSLNTEAFF.

V and J are TRBV2 and TRBJ2-1, with D possibly being TRBD2 (5 bases). The V gene lost 6 bases and the J gene lost 6 bases, with 12 bases spanning the gap. Germline V gene data show CDR1 as SNHLY and CDR2 as FYNNEI. The length of the CDR3 is 13 residues. The CDR3 sequence: CASRALESNEQFF. The CDR3 DNA sequence: TGTGCCAGCAGAGCACTAGAGAGCAATGAGCAGTTCTTC.

The V and J genes are TRBV6-5 and TRBJ1-2; 7 bases line up with TRBD1. Germline V gene data show CDR1 as MNHEY and CDR2 as SVGAGI. The CDR3 has 13 residues. With V trimmed by 8 bases and J by 6 bases, 9 bases remained unmatched. The DNA for the CDR3 is TGTGCCAGCCATACGACTGGGACAGATGGCTACACCTTC. It is translated as CASHTTGTDGYTF.

This chain joins TRBV6-6 and TRBJ1-5; the D gene is possibly TRBD1 (5 bases). Between the trimmed V and J ends, which lost 6 bases and 5 bases, there was a span of 17 bases. Germline V gene sequence: CDR1 MNHNY, CDR2 SVGAGI (reference sequence). CDR3 size: 15 residues. CDR3 residues: CASRLRAVGYQPQHF. The DNA of the CDR3 is TGTGCCAGCAGACTCAGGGCCGTGGGTTATCAGCCCCAGCATTTT.

The rearrangement joins TRBV30 to TRBJ1-2, with 8 bases fitting TRBD1. Germline trimming cut 2 bases from V and 8 bases from J; bases unmatched to any gene: 10. This CDR3 is 14 amino acids long. The germline V gene encodes CDR1 GTSNPN and CDR2 SVGIG (reference sequence). The CDR3 here is CAWSISQGATGYTF. The CDR3 DNA is TGTGCCTGGAGTATCTCTCAGGGGGCGACCGGCTACACCTTC.

The chain uses TRBV5-4 and TRBJ2-1; D is unclear. The CDR3 loop spans 14 amino acids. V was shortened by 2 bases and J by 6 bases, with 12 bases between the two germline ends. CDR1 is SGHNT, CDR2 YYREEE, per germline (reference sequence). This CDR3 reads CASSFRLLRNEQFF. In DNA, the CDR3 is TGTGCCAGCAGCTTCCGGTTACTTCGCAATGAGCAGTTCTTC.

This clone was detected only a few times. The chain combines TRBV11-2 with TRBJ1-1; TRBD1 matches 10 bases. CDR1 SGHAT and CDR2 FQNNGV come from the germline V gene. CDR3 length: 15 amino acids. With V trimmed by 5 bases and J by 0 bases, 3 bases remained unmatched. The CDR3 DNA reads TGTGCCAGCAGCCAGGGACAGGGGTTGAACACTGAAGCTTTCTTT. Translation gives CASSQGQGLNTEAFF.

V gene TRBV6-5 combines with J gene TRBJ2-7; 8 bases align to TRBD1. This CDR3 is built from 14 residues. Trimming cost V 6 bases and J 2 bases; bases outside gene matches: 6. The V gene's germline CDR1 is MNHEY and CDR2 SVGAGI. The CDR3 DNA is TGTGCCAGCAGCCCTGGACAGGGAACCTACGAGCAGTACTTC. Translated: CASSPGQGTYEQYF.

The gene calls are TRBV29-1 and TRBJ2-5; D possibly corresponds to TRBD1 (7 bases). The germline gives CDR1 SQVTM, CDR2 ANQGSEA. Trimming took off 8 bases at V and 5 bases at J, with 24 bases between the two ends. The CDR3 spans 15 residues. The DNA for the CDR3 is TGCAGCTCTCTGGGGGGACAGACGATTGGGGAGACCCAGTACTTC. It encodes CSSLGGQTIGETQYF. The full variable domain, rest sourced from reference TRBV29-1 and TRBJ2-5, is SAVISQKPSRDICQRGTSLTIQCQVDSQVTMMFWYRQQPGQSLTLIATANQGSEATYESGFVIDKFPISRPNLTFSTLTVSNMSPEDSSIYLCSSLGGQTIGETQYFGPGTRLLVL.

In this sample, this clone turned up a few times. This chain connects TRBV19 to TRBJ1-6, with a weak D call TRBD1 (6 bases). CDR3 length: 13 residues. The V gene's germline CDR1 is LNHDA and CDR2 SQIVND (reference sequence). V gave up 5 bases and J gave up 9 bases, with 11 bases separating them. CDR3 residues: CASSLGQFSPLHF. The CDR3 DNA follows: TGTGCCAGTAGTCTCGGACAGTTTTCACCCCTCCACTTT.

V usage is TRBV7-2 and J usage is TRBJ2-2, with 7 bases identical to TRBD2. The germline CDR1 and CDR2 sequences are SGHTA and FQGNSA. With 1 base clipped from V and 3 bases from J, the junction kept 5 bases outside the gene matches. CDR3 size: 16 residues. The CDR3 DNA is TGTGCCAGCAGCTTAGGCGGGGGACCGCACACCGGGGAGCTGTTTTTT. Translation: CASSLGGGPHTGELFF. The entire variable domain, with the rest obtained from reference TRBV7-2 and TRBJ2-2, is as follows: GAGVSQSPSNKVTEKGKDVELRCDPISGHTALYWYRQSLGQGLEFLIYFQGNSAPDKSGLPSDRFSAERTGGSVSTLTIQRTQQEDSAVYLCASSLGGGPHTGELFFGEGSRLTVL.

This clone has more than one count but fewer than ten. The chain combines TRBV29-1 with TRBJ1-2, with D perhaps TRBD1 (6 bases). Trimming removed 7 bases at V and 2 bases at J, with 14 bases between. Per germline, CDR1 SQVTM and CDR2 ANQGSEA. This CDR3 has 13 amino acids. This CDR3 reads CSARGGENYGYTF. The CDR3 bases are TGCAGCGCCCGAGGGGGAGAGAACTATGGCTACACCTTC.

V is TRBV11-3 and J is TRBJ2-5, with 12 nucleotides matching TRBD2. This CDR3 region has 16 residues. Germline V gene sequence: CDR1 SGHNT, CDR2 YENEEA. With V trimmed by 3 bases and J by 4 bases, 6 bases remained unmatched. The CDR3 sequence: CASSLYSTSGGETQYF. Written as DNA, the CDR3 is TGTGCCAGCAGCTTGTACTCGACTAGCGGGGGAGAGACCCAGTACTTC.

This clone was counted between two and nine times. The V gene is TRBV5-1, the J gene TRBJ2-7; D remains ambiguous. Trimming took off 4 bases at V and 6 bases at J, with 14 bases between the two ends. The CDR3 runs to 13 residues. Germline assignment: CDR1 SGHRS and CDR2 YFSETQ. This chain's CDR3 is CASSGTSASEQYF. CDR3 in DNA: TGCGCCAGCAGCGGCACCAGTGCTTCCGAGCAGTACTTC.

V is TRBV5-1 and J is TRBJ2-7; TRBD1 matches 12 bases. Germline V gene sequence: CDR1 SGHRS, CDR2 YFSETQ. Trimming at V came to 2 bases and at J to 6 bases, leaving 3 bases not matched to a gene. The CDR3 is 14 residues long. CDR3 nucleotides: TGCGCCAGCAGCTTCGGGACAGGGGGCGTCGAGCAGTACTTC. Protein: CASSFGTGGVEQYF.

This chain links TRBV27 with TRBJ1-4; 8 bases align to TRBD1. With 5 bases clipped from V and 8 bases from J, the junction kept 10 bases outside the gene matches. Per the germline V gene, CDR1 is MNHEY and CDR2 is SMNVEV (reference sequence). CDR3 length equals 15 residues. The CDR3 DNA sequence: TGTGCCAGCAGTCCCCGGACAGGGCCGGGCGAAAAACTGTTTTTT. Its translation: CASSPRTGPGEKLFF. The whole variable domain, filled in from reference TRBV27 and TRBJ1-4, reads EAQVTQNPRYLITVTGKKLTVTCSQNMNHEYMSWYRQDPGLGLRQIYYSMNVEVTDKGDVPEGYKVSRKEKRNFPLILESPSPNQTSLYFCASSPRTGPGEKLFFGSGTQLSVL.

J is TRBJ2-3 and V is TRBV5-4, with D possibly TRBD2 on 6 matching bases. The CDR3 sequence is 15 residues long. The germline V gene encodes CDR1 SGHNT and CDR2 YYREEE (reference sequence). V was trimmed by 8 bases and J by 1 base, leaving 17 bases between them. CDR3 bases: TGTGCCAGTCGATTGGAGGCGGGGCGCACAGATACGCAGTATTTT. This gives the protein CASRLEAGRTDTQYF. Full variable domain (rest looked up from reference TRBV5-4 and TRBJ2-3): ETGVTQSPTHLIKTRGQQVTLRCSSQSGHNTVSWYQQALGQGPQFIFQYYREEENGRGNFPPRFSGLQFPNYSSELNVNALELDDSALYLCASRLEAGRTDTQYFGPGTRLTVL.

V and J are TRBV6-5 and TRBJ2-7; D is possibly TRBD1 (6 bases). Germline loops: CDR1 MNHEY, CDR2 SVGAGI. This CDR3 comprises 15 residues. The germline V and J ends were trimmed by 2 bases and 4 bases, with 15 bases remaining between them. The CDR3 here is CASSYPAWGQYEQYF. In DNA, the CDR3 is TGTGCCAGCAGTTACCCGGCATGGGGGCAGTACGAGCAGTACTTC.

The V gene is TRBV6-5, the J gene TRBJ1-2; D gene ambiguous. V gave up 5 bases and J gave up 6 bases, with 16 bases separating them. This CDR3 contains 14 residues. The germline V gene has CDR1 MNHEY and CDR2 SVGAGI. CDR3 protein: CASSQRTLTHGYTF. The CDR3 DNA is TGTGCCAGCAGTCAACGGACTCTTACACATGGCTACACCTTC.

The table lists this clone with a few counts. This chain uses TRBV5-1 with TRBJ2-2, with 8 bases identical to TRBD1. Trimming cost V 0 bases and J 3 bases; bases outside gene matches: 4. Germline V gives CDR1 SGHRS, CDR2 YFSETQ. This CDR3 is built from 16 residues. CDR3 sequence reads: CASSLGQGPYTGELFF. CDR3 nucleotides: TGCGCCAGCAGCTTGGGACAGGGGCCGTACACCGGGGAGCTGTTTTTT.

The gene calls are TRBV30 and TRBJ1-2; D not certain. The CDR3 consists of 12 residues. V was shortened by 3 bases and J by 3 bases, with 8 bases between the two germline ends. CDR1 GTSNPN and CDR2 SVGIG come from the germline V gene (reference sequence). CDR3 sequence reads: CAWRNGDYGYTF. Here the CDR3 DNA reads TGTGCCTGGAGAAACGGGGACTATGGCTACACCTTC.

The rearrangement links TRBV5-4 to TRBJ1-6, with TRBD1 identical over 9 bases. Germline lookup yields CDR1 SGHNT and CDR2 YYREEE (reference sequence). V lost 4 bases and J lost 16; bases outside the gene matches: 9. The CDR3 runs to 13 residues. As DNA, the CDR3 is TGTGCCAGCAGCCCGGGACAGGGCAGAGTTCTCCACTTT. The encoded protein is CASSPGQGRVLHF.

The genes are TRBV18 and TRBJ1-2; 9 nucleotides agree with TRBD1. Trimming at V came to 3 bases and at J to 0 bases, leaving 8 bases not matched to a gene. Germline CDR1 KGHSH, CDR2 LQKENI. The CDR3 runs to 17 residues. DNA for the CDR3: TGTGCCAGCTCACCCCCCTGGACAGGGGCAACTAACTATGGCTACACCTTC. This codes for CASSPPWTGATNYGYTF.

This sequence joins TRBV7-2 and TRBJ2-7; 9 nucleotides match TRBD2. The V and J ends lost 5 bases and 5 bases, in that order; junction bases with no gene match: 10. CDR1 and CDR2 (germline): SGHTA, FQGNSA. This CDR3 is 15 amino acids long. CDR3 sequence: CASSPQGREGDEQYF. In DNA form, the CDR3 reads TGTGCCAGCAGCCCGCAAGGGCGGGAGGGCGACGAGCAGTACTTC.

The V gene is TRBV30, the J gene TRBJ2-1; a weak D match, TRBD1 (6 bases). The CDR3 length is 14 residues. From germline, CDR1 is GTSNPN and CDR2 SVGIG (reference sequence). Trimming stripped 8 bases from V and 7 bases from J, with 21 bases between. The CDR3 DNA follows: TGTGCCCAAAATGGGCAGGGGCCCAGGAATGAGCAGTTCTTC. It encodes CAQNGQGPRNEQFF. The whole variable domain, filled in from reference TRBV30 and TRBJ2-1, reads SQTIHQWPATLVQPVGSPLSLECTVEGTSNPNLYWYRQAAGRGLQLLFYSVGIGQISSEVPQNLSASRPQDRQFILSSKKLLLSDSGFYLCAQNGQGPRNEQFFGPGTRLTVL.